The 9 T cell receptor beta chains below were found in one sample sequenced in a study of cytotoxic CD8 clonotypes in ibrutinib-treated CLL. TCRdb keeps only in-frame clones here, not all; method: immunoSEQ multiplex PCR. The sample has approximately 74,000 clones; around 81% are singletons. Sequencing used PBMCs, obtained at disease progression, from a patient treated with ibrutinib. These receptor sequences come from a human donor with chronic lymphocytic leukemia.

This sequence joins TRBV19 and TRBJ2-7, with 7 bases aligning to TRBD1. The CDR3 length is 13 residues. CDR1 LNHDA and CDR2 SQIVND come from the germline V gene (reference sequence). V lost 5 bases and J lost 4; bases outside the gene matches: 5. The CDR3 protein is CASSVGQSYEQYF. In DNA form, the CDR3 reads TGTGCCAGTAGTGTGGGACAGAGTTACGAGCAGTACTTC.

J is TRBJ2-5 and V is TRBV9, with a weak D call TRBD2 (6 bases). From germline, CDR1 is SGDLS and CDR2 YYNGEE. V was pared by 2 bases and J by 4 bases, with 15 bases between. CDR3 length: 15 amino acids. Here the CDR3 DNA reads TGTGCCAGCAGCGTTTCCCTCCGGGGAGGAGAGACCCAGTACTTC. It specifies CASSVSLRGGETQYF.

The CDR3 DNA follows: TGTGCCAGCAGCAGAGGGATGTTCGGGGAGCTGTTTTTT. This sequence encodes CASSRGMFGELFF. This chain links TRBV2 with TRBJ2-2, with D maybe TRBD2 (5 bases). The V end was cut by 6 bases, the J end by 7 bases, with 12 bases between. The CDR3 extends over 13 amino acids. Germline V gene data show CDR1 as SNHLY and CDR2 as FYNNEI.

This chain uses TRBV29-1 with TRBJ1-5, with a possible D match to TRBD1 (6 bases). The CDR3 is 14 amino acids. From germline, CDR1 is SQVTM and CDR2 ANQGSEA. Trimming took off 4 bases at V and 2 bases at J, with 12 bases between the two ends. In DNA form, the CDR3 reads TGCAGCGTTGGGCAGGGGACGGGCAATCAGCCCCAGCATTTT. This sequence encodes CSVGQGTGNQPQHF. Filled out from reference TRBV29-1 and TRBJ1-5, the complete variable domain reads SAVISQKPSRDICQRGTSLTIQCQVDSQVTMMFWYRQQPGQSLTLIATANQGSEATYESGFVIDKFPISRPNLTFSTLTVSNMSPEDSSIYLCSVGQGTGNQPQHFGDGTRLSIL.

This chain joins TRBV19 and TRBJ1-2; D is undetermined. CDR3 size: 14 residues. Trimming left V 1 base short and J 3 bases short, with 9 bases between. Germline assignment: CDR1 LNHDA and CDR2 SQIVND (reference sequence). Written as DNA, the CDR3 is TGTGCCAGTAGTATAGGTCGCCGGGACTATGGCTACACCTTC. The encoded protein is CASSIGRRDYGYTF.

Notes on this clone: Other DNA sequences in this specimen translate into the identical CDR3. The gene calls are TRBV19 and TRBJ2-7; no reliable D call. CDR1 LNHDA and CDR2 SQIVND come from the germline V gene (reference sequence). The CDR3 has 13 residues. Trimming removed 1 base at V and 1 base at J, with 5 bases between. CDR3 DNA sequence: TGTGCCAGTAGTATAGCACCTTCCTACGAGCAGTACTTC. It is translated as CASSIAPSYEQYF. The entire variable domain, with the rest obtained from reference TRBV19 and TRBJ2-7, is as follows: DGGITQSPKYLFRKEGQNVTLSCEQNLNHDAMYWYRQDPGQGLRLIYYSQIVNDFQKGDIAEGYSVSREKKESFPLTVTSAQKNPTAFYLCASSIAPSYEQYFGPGTRLTVT.

V usage is TRBV5-1 and J usage is TRBJ2-7, with D possibly TRBD2 on 5 matching bases. Trimming left V 0 bases short and J 3 bases short, with 10 bases between. Looked up from germline, CDR1 is SGHRS and CDR2 is YFSETQ. The CDR3 extends over 14 amino acids. The CDR3 sequence is CASSLEARGYEQYF. DNA for the CDR3: TGCGCCAGCAGCTTGGAGGCCCGGGGCTACGAGCAGTACTTC.

The chain is built from TRBV21-1 and TRBJ2-2; the table's TRBD2 call for D was not verified on the DNA. TRBV21-1 is described as a pseudogene. This CDR3 has 13 residues. This chain's CDR3 is CASSIVGSGELFF. The CDR3 DNA follows: TGTGCCAGCAGCATCGTTGGGAGCGGGGAGCTGTTTTTT.

This sequence joins TRBV18 and TRBJ2-7; 9 bases line up with TRBD1. The J segment lost 1 base and the V segment lost 6 bases, leaving 7 bases of the junction unmatched. CDR1 is KGHSH and CDR2 is LQKENI in the germline V gene. This CDR3 region has 15 residues. The CDR3 is CASSQTGGASYEQYF. The CDR3 nucleotides are TGTGCCAGCTCGCAAACAGGGGGCGCATCCTACGAGCAGTACTTC.